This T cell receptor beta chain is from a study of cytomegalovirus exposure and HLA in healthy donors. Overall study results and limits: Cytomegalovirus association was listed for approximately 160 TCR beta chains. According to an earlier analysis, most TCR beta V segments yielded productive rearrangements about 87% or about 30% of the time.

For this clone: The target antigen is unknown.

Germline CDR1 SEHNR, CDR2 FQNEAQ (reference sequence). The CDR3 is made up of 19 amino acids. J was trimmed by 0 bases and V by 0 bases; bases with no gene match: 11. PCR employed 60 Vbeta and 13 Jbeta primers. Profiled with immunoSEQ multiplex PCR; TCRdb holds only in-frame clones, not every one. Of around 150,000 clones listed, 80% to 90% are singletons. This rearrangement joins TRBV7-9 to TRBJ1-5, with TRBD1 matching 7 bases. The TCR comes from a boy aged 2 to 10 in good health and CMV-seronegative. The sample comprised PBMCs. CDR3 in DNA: TGTGCCAGCAGCTTAGCGCTTATTACAGGGGAAGATAGCAATCAGCCCCAGCATTTT. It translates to CASSLALITGEDSNQPQHF.